This entry is about one T cell receptor (beta chain). The authors' processing: Cell counts per sample came from amplifying reference gene primers. Method: immunoSEQ multiplex PCR; TCRdb's copy keeps in-frame clones and lacks some. The V and J calls and clone size come from that table; D and trimming were worked out from the DNA. Among 120,000 or so clones listed, about 80% were seen once. The data were obtained in a study of blood T cell repertoires in COVID-19. Study details: Samples taken during acute and convalescent COVID-19 were collected in the United States, Italy and Spain. Sources were T cells, B-cell-depleted T cells, or PBMCs; the material itself was cDNA or gDNA.

This CDR3 comprises 15 residues. Germline V CDR1 and CDR2: SGDLS, YYNGEE. Trimming cost V 0 bases and J 5 bases; bases outside gene matches: 3. The chain joins TRBV9 to TRBJ2-1; 9 bases align to TRBD2. Sequencing was carried out using peripheral blood. The source is a human donor in a cohort sampled during active COVID-19. DNA of the CDR3: TGTGCCAGCAGCGTAGAACTAGCGGGTCACAATGAGCAGTTCTTC. It translates to CASSVELAGHNEQFF. Based on the CDR3 plus reference TRBV9 and TRBJ2-1, the full variable domain is DSGVTQTPKHLITATGQRVTLRCSPRSGDLSVYWYQQSLDQGLQFLIQYYNGEERAKGNILERFSAQQFPDLHSELNLSSLELGDSALYFCASSVELAGHNEQFFGPGTRLTVL.